The 20 T cell receptor beta chains below were found in one sample sequenced in a study of cytomegalovirus exposure and HLA in healthy donors. 60 Vbeta and 13 Jbeta primers were used in PCR. Some clones are missing from TCRdb's copy, which holds only in-frame ones; the method was immunoSEQ multiplex PCR. Its table lists around 50,000 clones. The material sequenced was PBMCs. Receptor source: a woman in her thirties or forties in good health and CMV-seronegative.

The J gene is TRBJ1-1, the V gene TRBV11-2, with a tentative D call TRBD1 (6 bases). V lost 4 bases and J lost 8, with 14 bases in between. The CDR3 runs to 13 residues. Germline CDR1 SGHAT, CDR2 FQNNGV. As DNA, the CDR3 is TGTGCCAGCAGCTCCCCGCGCGGACAGGAAGCTTTCTTT. Protein: CASSSPRGQEAFF.

This chain links TRBV5-5 with TRBJ2-5; TRBD2 matches at 7 bases. The V and J ends lost 4 bases and 4 bases, in that order; junction bases with no gene match: 4. Germline V gene lookup returns CDR1 SGHKS and CDR2 YYEKEE (reference sequence). The CDR3 extends over 13 amino acids. CDR3 protein: CASSLIAGETQYF. The CDR3 nucleotides are TGTGCCAGCAGCCTAATAGCGGGAGAGACCCAGTACTTC.

The gene calls are TRBV19 and TRBJ1-2; a weak D match, TRBD1 (6 bases). The CDR3 is made up of 19 amino acids. V shed 5 bases and J shed 3 bases, with 28 bases lying between them. Germline V gives CDR1 LNHDA, CDR2 SQIVND (reference sequence). The CDR3 sequence is CASSLSNGRAGGADYGYTF. The CDR3, as DNA: TGTGCCAGTAGTTTGTCAAACGGCAGGGCGGGGGGCGCAGACTATGGCTACACCTTC.

The rearrangement links TRBV28 to TRBJ1-1, with 10 bases that match TRBD1. Germline-derived CDR1 and CDR2 are MDHEN and SYDVKM. The CDR3 extends over 12 amino acids. V was pared by 6 bases and J by 5 bases, with 0 bases of the junction left unmatched. The CDR3 reads CASRDRGTEAFF. CDR3 DNA sequence: TGTGCCAGCAGGGACAGGGGGACTGAAGCTTTCTTT.

The chain carries TRBV18 and TRBJ2-1; TRBD2 aligns across 11 bases. J gave up 5 bases and V 0 bases, and 6 bases lay outside the gene matches. The germline V gene encodes CDR1 KGHSH and CDR2 LQKENI. The CDR3 is 17 residues long. CDR3 bases: TGTGCCAGCTCACCACCGGTAGCGGGGGGGTCTGACAATGAGCAGTTCTTC. This sequence encodes CASSPPVAGGSDNEQFF.

The J gene is TRBJ1-2, the V gene TRBV7-9, with D possibly TRBD1 on 5 matching bases. V was trimmed by 1 base and J by 3 bases, leaving 12 bases between them. Looked up from germline, CDR1 is SEHNR and CDR2 is FQNEAQ (reference sequence). The CDR3 covers 15 residues. DNA of the CDR3: TGTGCCAGCAGCTTAGGGGGTGAAGGGGACTATGGCTACACCTTC. It is translated as CASSLGGEGDYGYTF.

Of note for this clone: The same CDR3 also results from other DNA sequences found in this sample. The chain is built from TRBV5-1 and TRBJ2-3; D gene ambiguous. CDR3 length: 15 amino acids. Germline V gives CDR1 SGHRS, CDR2 YFSETQ. With 0 bases removed from V and 0 bases from J, the gap between germline ends came to 8 bases. The CDR3 loop reads CASSLGQSSTDTQYF. Here the CDR3 DNA reads TGCGCCAGCAGCTTGGGACAATCTAGCACAGATACGCAGTATTTT.

V is TRBV5-1 and J is TRBJ2-3, with 9 bases lining up with TRBD2. J was trimmed by 5 bases and V by 0 bases; bases with no gene match: 4. This CDR3 spans 15 amino acids. CDR1 and CDR2 from the germline V gene are SGHRS and YFSETQ. In DNA, the CDR3 is TGCGCCAGCAGCTTGGCTCTGCGGGAGGGAGATACGCAGTATTTT. Its protein is CASSLALREGDTQYF.

This chain joins TRBV9 and TRBJ2-7; the D is unclear. Germline CDR1 SGDLS, CDR2 YYNGEE. V shed 3 bases and J shed 5 bases, with 12 bases lying between them. The CDR3 spans 13 residues. This CDR3 reads CASSASPGHEQYF. In nucleotides, the CDR3 is TGTGCCAGCAGCGCCTCTCCTGGCCACGAGCAGTACTTC.

The rearrangement uses TRBV5-1 and TRBJ2-7, with D perhaps matching TRBD2 (5 bases). Per germline, CDR1 SGHRS and CDR2 YFSETQ. CDR3 length: 16 amino acids. V lost 0 bases to trimming and J lost 2 bases, with 15 bases between them. The CDR3 DNA is TGCGCCAGCAGCTTGGGTCCCCGGGGAGACGCCTACGAGCAGTACTTC. This sequence encodes CASSLGPRGDAYEQYF.

V gene TRBV30 combines with J gene TRBJ1-2, with D possibly matching TRBD1 (5 bases). From germline, CDR1 is GTSNPN and CDR2 SVGIG (reference sequence). V shed 6 bases and J shed 7 bases, with 15 bases lying between them. The CDR3 length is 12 residues. CDR3: CACLLRQGGYTF. As DNA, the CDR3 is TGTGCCTGCCTTCTACGGCAGGGTGGCTACACCTTC.

The chain has TRBV7-2 and TRBJ2-7; tentatively, D is TRBD1 (5 bases). Germline CDR1 SGHTA, CDR2 FQGNSA. Between the trimmed V and J ends, which lost 1 base and 2 bases, there was a span of 12 bases. This CDR3 region has 15 residues. CDR3 residues: CASSLGGGEPYEQYF. The CDR3 DNA sequence: TGTGCCAGCAGCTTAGGGGGCGGAGAACCCTACGAGCAGTACTTC.

V and J are TRBV5-1 and TRBJ1-1; D is perhaps TRBD1 (5 bases). Looked up from germline, CDR1 is SGHRS and CDR2 is YFSETQ. Trimming shortened V by 2 bases and J by 6 bases, and 8 bases separated the two germline ends. The CDR3 consists of 12 residues. This CDR3 reads CASSFGDSEAFF. In DNA, the CDR3 is TGCGCCAGCAGCTTCGGGGACTCTGAAGCTTTCTTT.

The chain joins TRBV7-2 to TRBJ2-5; tentatively, D is TRBD2 (6 bases). The CDR3 totals 12 residues. Trimming removed 1 base at V and 11 bases at J, with 11 bases between. Germline assignment: CDR1 SGHTA and CDR2 FQGNSA. The CDR3 DNA sequence: TGTGCCAGCAGCTTAGTTCGCCGGGAGCAGTACTTC. This encodes CASSLVRREQYF.

The chain uses TRBV11-1 and TRBJ2-7, with 9 bases that match TRBD1. CDR1 SGHAT and CDR2 FQDESV come from the germline V gene (reference sequence). This CDR3 contains 14 residues. V was clipped by 5 bases and J by 4 bases; unmatched bases: 6. The DNA for the CDR3 is TGTGCCAGCAGCCCGGGACAGGGCCTTTACGAGCAGTACTTC. This sequence encodes CASSPGQGLYEQYF.

The DNA of the CDR3 is TGTGCCAGCAGTGAGGACAGGGGGCTCCAAGAGACCCAGTACTTC. The encoded protein is CASSEDRGLQETQYF. The chain carries TRBV6-1 and TRBJ2-5; TRBD1 matches 11 bases. Germline V gives CDR1 MNHNS, CDR2 SASEGT. The CDR3 consists of 15 residues. Trimming took 3 bases from V and 1 from J; bases not matched to a gene: 1.

The chain uses TRBV7-9 and TRBJ1-6; TRBD1 might be the D (5 bases). CDR3 length: 15 residues. Between the trimmed V and J ends, which lost 5 bases and 9 bases, there was a span of 17 bases. Per germline, CDR1 SEHNR and CDR2 FQNEAQ (reference sequence). As DNA, the CDR3 is TGTGCCAGCAGCCCCCAAGGGACGGGAGGTTCACCCCTCCACTTT. This codes for CASSPQGTGGSPLHF.

The rearrangement joins TRBV27 to TRBJ2-7; D might be TRBD1 (5 bases). The germline V and J ends were trimmed by 6 bases and 2 bases, with 14 bases remaining between them. CDR3 length: 14 residues. From germline, CDR1 is MNHEY and CDR2 SMNVEV (reference sequence). The CDR3 reads CASRPGFSAYEQYF. The CDR3 DNA sequence: TGTGCCAGCAGACCAGGGTTTTCAGCCTACGAGCAGTACTTC.

V gene TRBV9 combines with J gene TRBJ1-1; D call uncertain. In germline, CDR1 is SGDLS, CDR2 YYNGEE. The CDR3 extends over 14 amino acids. Deletions cut 1 base from V and 1 base from J, with 8 bases between. CDR3 protein: CASSVLAGNTEAFF. CDR3 nucleotide sequence: TGTGCCAGCAGCGTACTTGCAGGGAACACTGAAGCTTTCTTT.

This chain connects TRBV6-5 to TRBJ1-2; TRBD1 agrees at 8 bases. The CDR3 is 14 residues long. Germline CDR1 reads MNHEY; CDR2 reads SVGAGI. V lost 5 bases and J lost 4; bases outside the gene matches: 6. This CDR3 is CASSRTGQGYGYTF. The DNA for the CDR3 is TGTGCCAGCAGTAGGACTGGACAGGGCTATGGCTACACCTTC.